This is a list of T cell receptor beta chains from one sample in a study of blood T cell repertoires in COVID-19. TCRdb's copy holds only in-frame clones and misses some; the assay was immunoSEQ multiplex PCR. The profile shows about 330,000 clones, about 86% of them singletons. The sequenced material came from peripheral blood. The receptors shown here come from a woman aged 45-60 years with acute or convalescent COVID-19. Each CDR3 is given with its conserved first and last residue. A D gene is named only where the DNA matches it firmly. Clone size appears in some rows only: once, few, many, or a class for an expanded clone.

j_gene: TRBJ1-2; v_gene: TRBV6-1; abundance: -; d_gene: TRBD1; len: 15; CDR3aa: CASRGTGARRDDYTF; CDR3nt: TGTGCCAGCCGGGGGACAGGGGCCCGAAGAGATGACTACACCTTC
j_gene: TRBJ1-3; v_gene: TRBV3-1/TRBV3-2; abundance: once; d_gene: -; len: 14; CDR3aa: CASSQRSSGNTIYF; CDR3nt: TGTGCCAGCAGCCAACGCAGCTCTGGAAACACCATATATTTT
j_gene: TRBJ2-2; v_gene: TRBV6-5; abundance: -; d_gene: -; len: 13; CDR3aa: CASTSPGTGELFF; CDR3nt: TGTGCCAGCACCTCCCCGGGGACCGGGGAGCTGTTTTTT
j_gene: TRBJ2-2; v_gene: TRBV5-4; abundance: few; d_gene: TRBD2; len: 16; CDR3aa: CASSHRLAGGTGELFF; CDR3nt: TGTGCCAGCAGCCACAGACTAGCGGGAGGCACCGGGGAGCTGTTTTTT
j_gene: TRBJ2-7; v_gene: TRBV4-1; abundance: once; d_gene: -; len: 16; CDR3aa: CASSQDVRVLYYEQYF; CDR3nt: TGCGCCAGCAGCCAAGATGTCCGGGTCCTTTACTACGAGCAGTACTTC
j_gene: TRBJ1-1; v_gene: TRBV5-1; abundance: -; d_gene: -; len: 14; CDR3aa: CASSPTRQTGEAFF; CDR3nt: TGCGCCAGCAGCCCCACACGACAAACCGGCGAAGCTTTCTTT
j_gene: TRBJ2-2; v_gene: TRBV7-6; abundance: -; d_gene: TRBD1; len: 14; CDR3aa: CASRRDRGVGELFF; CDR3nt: TGTGCCAGCAGAAGGGACAGGGGGGTCGGGGAGCTGTTTTTT
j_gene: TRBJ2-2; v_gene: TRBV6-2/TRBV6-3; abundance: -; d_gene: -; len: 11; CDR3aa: CASSRFGELFF; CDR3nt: TGTGCCAGCAGTCGGTTCGGGGAGCTGTTTTTT
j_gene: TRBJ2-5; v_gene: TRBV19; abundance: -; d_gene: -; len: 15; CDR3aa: CASSIATGRPETQYF; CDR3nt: TGTGCCAGTAGTATAGCGACCGGGAGACCCGAGACCCAGTACTTC
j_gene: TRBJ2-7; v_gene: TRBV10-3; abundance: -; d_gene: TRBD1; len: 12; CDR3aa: CAISVHRGEQYF; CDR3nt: TGTGCCATCAGTGTCCACAGGGGCGAGCAGTACTTC
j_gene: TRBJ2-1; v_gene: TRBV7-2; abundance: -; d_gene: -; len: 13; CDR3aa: CAGSLGAHNEQFF; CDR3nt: TGTGCCGGCAGCTTAGGTGCGCACAATGAGCAGTTCTTC
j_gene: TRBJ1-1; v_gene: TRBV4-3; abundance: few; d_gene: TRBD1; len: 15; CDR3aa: CASSTRTGLNTEAFF; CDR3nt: TGCGCCAGCAGCACCCGGACAGGATTGAACACTGAAGCTTTCTTT
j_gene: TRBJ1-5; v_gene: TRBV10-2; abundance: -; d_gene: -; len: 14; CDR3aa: CASSESGVNQPQHF; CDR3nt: TGCGCCAGCAGTGAATCGGGGGTAAATCAGCCCCAGCATTTT
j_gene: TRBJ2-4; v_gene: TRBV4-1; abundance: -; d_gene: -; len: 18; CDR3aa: CASSPRGGEPGDKNIQYF; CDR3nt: TGCGCCAGCAGCCCCCGGGGAGGAGAACCCGGAGACAAAAACATTCAGTACTTC
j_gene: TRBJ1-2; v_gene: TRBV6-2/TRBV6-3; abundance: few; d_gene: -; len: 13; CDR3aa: CASSITGSYGYTF; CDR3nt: TGTGCCAGCAGTATAACAGGATCCTATGGCTACACCTTC
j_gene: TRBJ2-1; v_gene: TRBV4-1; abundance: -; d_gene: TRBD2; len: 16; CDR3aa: CASSPLSGGADNEQFF; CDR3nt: TGCGCCAGCAGCCCCCTTAGCGGGGGGGCGGACAATGAGCAGTTCTTC
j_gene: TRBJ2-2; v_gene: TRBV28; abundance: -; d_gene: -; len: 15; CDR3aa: CASTTPGGSTGELFF; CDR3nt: TGTGCCAGCACCACCCCCGGGGGTAGCACCGGGGAGCTGTTTTTT
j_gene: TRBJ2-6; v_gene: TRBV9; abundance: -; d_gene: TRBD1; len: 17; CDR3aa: CASTRGGRDAGANVLTF; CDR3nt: TGTGCCAGCACCCGAGGGGGCAGGGACGCTGGGGCCAACGTCCTGACTTTC
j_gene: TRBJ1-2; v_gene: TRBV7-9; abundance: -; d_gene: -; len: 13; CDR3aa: CASSFGGRYGYTF; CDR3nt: TGTGCCAGCAGCTTCGGGGGGAGGTATGGCTACACCTTC
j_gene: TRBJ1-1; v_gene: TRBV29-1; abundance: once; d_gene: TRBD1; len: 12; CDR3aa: CSALDRDTEAFF; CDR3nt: TGCAGCGCCCTCGACAGGGACACTGAAGCTTTCTTT
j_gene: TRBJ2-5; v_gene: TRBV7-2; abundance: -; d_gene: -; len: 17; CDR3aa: CASSPNALGALAETQYF; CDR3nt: TGTGCCAGCAGCCCAAACGCACTGGGGGCCTTGGCGGAGACCCAGTACTTC
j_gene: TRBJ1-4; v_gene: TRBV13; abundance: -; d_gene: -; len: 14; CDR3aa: CASSRTGSPEKLFF; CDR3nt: TGTGCCAGCAGCCGTACAGGTTCTCCCGAAAAACTGTTTTTT
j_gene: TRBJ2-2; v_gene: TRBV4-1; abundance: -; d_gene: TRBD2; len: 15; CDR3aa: CASSPTGTRTGELFF; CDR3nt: TGCGCCAGCAGCCCGACCGGGACTAGGACCGGGGAGCTGTTTTTT
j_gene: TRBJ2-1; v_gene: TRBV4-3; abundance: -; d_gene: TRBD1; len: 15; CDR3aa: CASSRLTGDRDEQFF; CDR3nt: TGCGCCAGCAGCCGGTTGACAGGGGATCGTGATGAGCAGTTCTTC